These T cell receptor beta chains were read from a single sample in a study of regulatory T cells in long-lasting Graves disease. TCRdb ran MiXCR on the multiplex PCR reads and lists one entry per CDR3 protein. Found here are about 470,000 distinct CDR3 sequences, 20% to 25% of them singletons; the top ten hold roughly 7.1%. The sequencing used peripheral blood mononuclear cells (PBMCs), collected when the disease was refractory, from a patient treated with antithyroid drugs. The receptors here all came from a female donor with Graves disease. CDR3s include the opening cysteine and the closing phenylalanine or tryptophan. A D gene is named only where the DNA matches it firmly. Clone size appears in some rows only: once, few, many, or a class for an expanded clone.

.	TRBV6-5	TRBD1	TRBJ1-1	TGTGCCAGCAGTTTGACAGGGATGGACACTGAAGCTTTCTTT	CASSLTGMDTEAFF
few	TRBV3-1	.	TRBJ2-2	TGTGCCAGCAGCCAAGGACCCTCTCAAGGGGAGCTGTTTTTT	CASSQGPSQGELFF
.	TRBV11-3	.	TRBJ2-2	TGTGTCAGCAGGGGGGGGCGGTCGGACGCACCCACCGGGGAGCTGTTTTTT	CVSRGGRSDAPTGELFF
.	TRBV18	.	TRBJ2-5	TGTGCCAGCTCACCACCGGCGTTGGAGACCCAGTACTTC	CASSPPALETQYF
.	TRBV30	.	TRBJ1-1	TGTGCCTGGAAACGGACCTCAGAAACTGAAGCTTTCTTT	CAWKRTSETEAFF
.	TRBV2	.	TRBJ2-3	TGTGCCAGCAGCGCCGGGACAACTAGCACAGATACGCAGTATTTT	CASSAGTTSTDTQYF
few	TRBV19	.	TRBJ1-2	TGTGCCAGTTTGGGGCAGGATGCCTACTATGGCTACACCTTC	CASLGQDAYYGYTF
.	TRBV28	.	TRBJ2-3	TGTGCCAGCAGTTTAGTTGACAGATCCACAGATACGCAGTATTTT	CASSLVDRSTDTQYF
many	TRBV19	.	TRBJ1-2	TGTGCCAGTAGTCATCTTGCAGGAAAATCCTATGGCTACACCTTC	CASSHLAGKSYGYTF
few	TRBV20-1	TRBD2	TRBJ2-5	TGCAGTGCTCCACCTGGGGGACTAGCGGGAGATGGGGAGACCCAGTACTTC	CSAPPGGLAGDGETQYF
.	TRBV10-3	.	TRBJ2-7	TGTGCCATCAGTGAGACGGGAAACTCCTACGAGCAGTACTTC	CAISETGNSYEQYF
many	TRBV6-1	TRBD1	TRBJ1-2	TGTGCCAGCAGTGACCGGGACAGGGGATACTATGGCTACACCTTC	CASSDRDRGYYGYTF
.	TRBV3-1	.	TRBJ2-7	TGTGCCAGCAGCCAAGACCGAGAACTACCTGGAGGGGAGCAGTACTTC	CASSQDRELPGGEQYF
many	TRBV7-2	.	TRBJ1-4	TGTGCCAGCAGTCGAACCTACAGTCGCCCAACTAATGAAAAACTGTTTTTT	CASSRTYSRPTNEKLFF
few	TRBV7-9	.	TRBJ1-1	TGTGCCAGCAGCACCCAAGGGGTGGGGGGTAGGACTGAAGCTTTCTTT	CASSTQGVGGRTEAFF
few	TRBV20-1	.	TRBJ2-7	TGCAGTGCAGGCCCAAGCGGAGGCTCCTACGAGCAGTACTTC	CSAGPSGGSYEQYF
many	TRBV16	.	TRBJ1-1	TGTGCCAGCAGCCCCGGGAGTGGGACTGAAGCTTTCTTT	CASSPGSGTEAFF
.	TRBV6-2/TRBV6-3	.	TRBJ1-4	TGTGCCAGCAGCTCAGACAGGAAAAAACTGTTTTTT	CASSSDRKKLFF